The clone carrying this T cell receptor (beta chain) was counted many times. These data originate in a study of early T cells in non-severe SARS-CoV-2 infection. One entry per CDR3 protein, called by TCRdb with MiXCR from the 5' RACE reads. The sample consists of 70,000 or so distinct CDR3 sequences, 9.5% to 13% of them appearing once. This receptor was taken from an adult who was a healthcare worker with PCR-confirmed SARS-CoV-2 infection or an uninfected control (not recorded which). Specimen: whole blood.

The CDR3 protein is CASSPPTQNYGYTF. CDR3 DNA sequence: TGTGCCAGCTCACCACCGACACAGAACTATGGCTACACCTTC. The gene calls are TRBV18 and TRBJ1-2; D remains unclear. CDR1 is KGHSH and CDR2 is LQKENI in the germline V gene. V lost 0 bases to trimming and J lost 2 bases, with 7 bases between them. The CDR3 extends over 14 amino acids.